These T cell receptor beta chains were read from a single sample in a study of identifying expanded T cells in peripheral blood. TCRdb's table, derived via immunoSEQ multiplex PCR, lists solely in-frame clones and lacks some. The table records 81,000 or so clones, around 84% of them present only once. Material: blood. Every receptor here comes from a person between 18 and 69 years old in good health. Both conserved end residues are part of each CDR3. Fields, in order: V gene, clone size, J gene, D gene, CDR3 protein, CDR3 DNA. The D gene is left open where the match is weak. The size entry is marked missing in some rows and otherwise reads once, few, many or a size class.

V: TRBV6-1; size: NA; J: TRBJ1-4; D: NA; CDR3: CASSDLWATNEKLFF; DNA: TGTGCCAGCAGTGACTTGTGGGCAACTAATGAAAAACTGTTTTTT
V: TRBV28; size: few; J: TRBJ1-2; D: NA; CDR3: CASSLSQGIGGYTF; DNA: TGTGCCAGCAGTTTATCCCAGGGGATAGGGGGCTACACCTTC
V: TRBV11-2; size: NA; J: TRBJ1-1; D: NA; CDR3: CASGPGLKRDF; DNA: TGTGCCAGCGGGCCGGGACTAAAACGGGATTTT
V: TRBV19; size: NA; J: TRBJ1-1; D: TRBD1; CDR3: CASRGQGVTEAFF; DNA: TGTGCCAGTAGAGGACAGGGGGTCACTGAAGCTTTCTTT
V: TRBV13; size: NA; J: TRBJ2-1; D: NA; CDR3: CASNQQGATPDEQFF; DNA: TGTGCCAGCAACCAACAGGGAGCAACACCCGATGAGCAGTTCTTC
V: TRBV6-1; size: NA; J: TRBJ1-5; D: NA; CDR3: CASSALQDSNQPQHF; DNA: TGTGCCAGCAGTGCCCTACAGGATAGCAATCAGCCCCAGCATTTT
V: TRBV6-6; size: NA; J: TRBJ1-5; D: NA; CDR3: CASSYPEEPQHF; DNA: TGTGCCAGCAGTTACCCAGAGGAGCCCCAGCATTTT
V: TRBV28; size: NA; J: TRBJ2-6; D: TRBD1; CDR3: CASSWSPGTGISGANVLTF; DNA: TGTGCCAGCAGTTGGTCTCCCGGGACAGGCATATCTGGGGCCAACGTCCTGACTTTC
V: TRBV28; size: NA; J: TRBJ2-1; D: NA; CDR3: CASSLFRRTYEQFF; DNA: TGTGCCAGCAGTTTATTTAGGCGGACCTATGAGCAGTTCTTC
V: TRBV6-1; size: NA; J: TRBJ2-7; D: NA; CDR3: CASSARGGTGSEQYF; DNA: TGTGCCAGCAGTGCCCGAGGGGGAACGGGAAGCGAGCAGTACTTC
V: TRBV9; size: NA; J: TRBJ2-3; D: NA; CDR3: CASSASSTDTQYF; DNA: TGTGCCAGCAGCGCATCTAGCACAGATACGCAGTATTTT
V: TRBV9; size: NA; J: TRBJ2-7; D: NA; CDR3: CASTLGGSGDEQYF; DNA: TGTGCCAGCACCCTGGGGGGATCGGGGGACGAGCAGTACTTC
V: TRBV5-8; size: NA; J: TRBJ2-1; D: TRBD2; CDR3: CASSFPRYEREVYNEQFF; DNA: TGTGCCAGCAGCTTCCCCAGATATGAGCGGGAGGTTTACAATGAGCAGTTCTTC
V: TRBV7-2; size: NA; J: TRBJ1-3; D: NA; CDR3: CASSLGFGATRSGNTIYF; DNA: TGTGCCAGCAGCTTAGGGTTTGGAGCAACGCGCTCTGGAAACACCATATATTTT
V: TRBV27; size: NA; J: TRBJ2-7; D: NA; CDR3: CASSLSRQSSYEQYF; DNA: TGTGCCAGCAGTTTATCGCGACAGAGCTCCTACGAGCAGTACTTC
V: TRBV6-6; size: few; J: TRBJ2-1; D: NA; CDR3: CASSGRAGGNEQFF; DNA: TGTGCCAGCAGCGGCAGGGCTGGCGGCAATGAGCAGTTCTTC
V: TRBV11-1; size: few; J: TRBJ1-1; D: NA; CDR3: CASSSMGGNTEAFF; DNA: TGTGCCAGCAGCTCCATGGGGGGGAACACTGAAGCTTTCTTT
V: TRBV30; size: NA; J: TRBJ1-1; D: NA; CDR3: CAWSVGSRRDTEAFF; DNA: TGTGCCTGGAGTGTTGGCTCCCGGCGGGACACTGAAGCTTTCTTT
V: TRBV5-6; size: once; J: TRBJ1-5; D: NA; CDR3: CASSSLGWGTDSNQPQHF; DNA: TGTGCCAGCAGCTCACTTGGTTGGGGGACCGATAGCAATCAGCCCCAGCATTTT
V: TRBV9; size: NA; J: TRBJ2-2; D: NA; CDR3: CASSAHRGLAESANTGELFF; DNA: TGTGCCAGCAGCGCCCACCGGGGGCTAGCGGAAAGCGCGAACACCGGGGAGCTGTTTTTT
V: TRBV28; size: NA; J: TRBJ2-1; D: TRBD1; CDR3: CASANQGTAINEQFF; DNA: TGTGCCAGCGCCAACCAGGGGACAGCCATAAATGAGCAGTTCTTC
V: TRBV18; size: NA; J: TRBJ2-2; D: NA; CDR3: CASATGELFF; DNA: TGTGCCAGCGCCACCGGGGAGCTGTTTTTT
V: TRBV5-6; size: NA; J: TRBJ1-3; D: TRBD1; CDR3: CASSEDWTGGKGNTIYF; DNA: TGTGCCAGCAGCGAAGACTGGACAGGGGGAAAGGGAAACACCATATATTTT
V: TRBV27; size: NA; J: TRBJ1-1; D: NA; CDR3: CASRKEGGTEAFF; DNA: TGTGCCAGCAGGAAAGAAGGGGGGACTGAAGCTTTCTTT
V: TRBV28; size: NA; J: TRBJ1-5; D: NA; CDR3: CASSLPGTLNQPQHF; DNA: TGTGCCAGCAGTTTACCGGGGACCTTAAATCAGCCCCAGCATTTT
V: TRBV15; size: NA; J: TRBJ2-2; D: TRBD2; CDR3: CATSRHLAGANTGELFF; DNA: TGTGCCACCAGCAGACATCTAGCGGGAGCGAACACCGGGGAGCTGTTTTTT
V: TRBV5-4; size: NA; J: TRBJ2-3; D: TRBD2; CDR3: CASSLPGGIGGTDTQYF; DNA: TGTGCCAGCAGCCTACCCGGGGGGATTGGGGGCACAGATACGCAGTATTTT
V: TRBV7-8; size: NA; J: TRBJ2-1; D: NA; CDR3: CASSLGASPYNEQFF; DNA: TGTGCCAGCAGCTTAGGGGCTAGCCCCTACAATGAGCAGTTCTTC
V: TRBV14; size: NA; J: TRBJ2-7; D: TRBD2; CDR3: CASSPGGYEQYF; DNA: TGTGCCAGCAGCCCGGGAGGGTACGAGCAGTACTTC
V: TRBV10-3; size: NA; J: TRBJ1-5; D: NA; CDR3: CAISESRERNQPQHF; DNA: TGTGCCATCAGTGAGTCAAGGGAGAGAAATCAGCCCCAGCATTTT
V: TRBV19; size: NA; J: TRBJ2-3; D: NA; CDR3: CASKFTGEDTQYF; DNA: TGTGCCAGTAAATTTACGGGAGAAGATACGCAGTATTTT
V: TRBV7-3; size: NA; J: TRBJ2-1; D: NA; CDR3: CASSVTGDEQFF; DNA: TGTGCCAGCAGCGTAACGGGAGATGAGCAGTTCTTC
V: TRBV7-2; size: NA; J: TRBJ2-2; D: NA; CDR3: CASSLDRAGGELFF; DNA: TGTGCCAGCAGCTTAGACAGGGCGGGCGGGGAGCTGTTTTTT
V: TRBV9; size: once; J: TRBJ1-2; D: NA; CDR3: CASSVGDGPYGYTF; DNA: TGTGCCAGCAGCGTAGGGGACGGCCCCTATGGCTACACCTTC
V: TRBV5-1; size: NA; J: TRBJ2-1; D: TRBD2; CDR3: CARGLAGEGEQFF; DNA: TGCGCCAGGGGACTAGCGGGAGAGGGGGAGCAGTTCTTC
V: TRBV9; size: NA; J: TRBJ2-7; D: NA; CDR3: CASSRGTAAYEQYF; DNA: TGTGCCAGCAGCAGAGGGACGGCAGCCTACGAGCAGTACTTC
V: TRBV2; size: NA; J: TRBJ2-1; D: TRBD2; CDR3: CASSDSGGSYNEQFF; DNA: TGTGCCAGCAGTGATTCCGGGGGGTCCTACAATGAGCAGTTCTTC
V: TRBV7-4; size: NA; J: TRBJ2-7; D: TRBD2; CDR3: CASSLGTSGRAVYEQYF; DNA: TGTGCCAGCAGCTTGGGGACTAGCGGGAGGGCCGTTTACGAGCAGTACTTC
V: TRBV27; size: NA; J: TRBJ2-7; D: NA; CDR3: CASSPTRGGPYEQYF; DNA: TGTGCCAGCAGTCCGACCAGGGGGGGTCCCTACGAGCAGTACTTC
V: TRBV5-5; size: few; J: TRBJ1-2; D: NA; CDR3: CASSRYGDDGYTF; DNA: TGTGCCAGCAGCAGGTATGGGGATGATGGCTACACCTTC
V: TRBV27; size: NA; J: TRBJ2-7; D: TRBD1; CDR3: CASSTYPGQGSYEQYF; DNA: TGTGCCAGCAGTACCTACCCGGGACAGGGATCCTACGAGCAGTACTTC
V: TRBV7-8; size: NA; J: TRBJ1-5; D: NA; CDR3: CASSLGQTNQPQHF; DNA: TGTGCCAGCAGCTTAGGACAGACGAATCAGCCCCAGCATTTT
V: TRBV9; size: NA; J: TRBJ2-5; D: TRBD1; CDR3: CASTNSGTAEETQYF; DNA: TGTGCCAGCACCAACTCGGGGACAGCGGAAGAGACCCAGTACTTC
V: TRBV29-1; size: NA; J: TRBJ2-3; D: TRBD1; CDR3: CSVATGEGADTQYF; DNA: TGCAGCGTTGCGACAGGGGAAGGAGCAGATACGCAGTATTTT
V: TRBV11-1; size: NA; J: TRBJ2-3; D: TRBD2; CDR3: CASSLISGYPGTDTQYF; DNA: TGTGCCAGCAGCTTAATTAGCGGGTACCCCGGGACAGATACGCAGTATTTT
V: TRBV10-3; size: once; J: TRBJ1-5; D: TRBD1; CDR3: CAISGDRAQYSNQPQHF; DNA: TGTGCCATCAGTGGGGACAGGGCCCAATATAGCAATCAGCCCCAGCATTTT
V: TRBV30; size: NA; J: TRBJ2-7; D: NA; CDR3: CAWSVGGVGYEQYF; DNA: TGTGCCTGGAGTGTAGGCGGGGTCGGGTACGAGCAGTACTTC
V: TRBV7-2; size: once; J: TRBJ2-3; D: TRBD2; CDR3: CASSLVGLAGGGEEDTQYF; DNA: TGTGCCAGCAGCTTAGTAGGGCTAGCGGGAGGAGGGGAAGAAGATACGCAGTATTTT
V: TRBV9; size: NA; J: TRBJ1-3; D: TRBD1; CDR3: CASSVGGTAGNTIYF; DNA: TGTGCCAGCAGCGTAGGTGGGACAGCCGGAAACACCATATATTTT